The 4 T cell receptor beta chains listed next were all sequenced from one sample in a study. Tregs were sorted as CD4+CD25+CD127-/low cells. Using its own MiXCR run on the 5' RACE reads, TCRdb lists one record per CDR3 protein. The data contain roughly 58,000 distinct CDR3 sequences, more than 20% of them seen just once; the ten biggest clones take up roughly 3.5%. The material sequenced was tumor-infiltrating Tregs sorted from the breast tumor. The receptors here all came from a female donor with breast cancer.

In the case of this clonotype: A much larger clone differs from this one at a single base, so this may be a read error. The chain recombines TRBV12-3 or TRBV12-4 with TRBJ2-1; D is possibly TRBD2 (6 bases). The CDR3 is made up of 14 amino acids. V gave up 6 bases and J gave up 3 bases, with 12 bases separating them. The CDR3 is CASRLCGDYNEQFF. For the CDR3, the DNA is TGTGCCAGCAGGCTTTGCGGGGACTACAATGAGCAGTTCTTC.

This chain links TRBV7-2 with TRBJ2-7; 11 bases agree with TRBD2. The ends lost 5 bases at V and 3 bases at J; junction bases unmatched: 6. Germline V CDR1 and CDR2: SGHTA, FQGNSA. The CDR3 has 15 amino acids. As DNA, the CDR3 is TGTGCCAGCAGCGCAACCGGGACTAGCGGCTACGAGCAGTACTTC. It is translated as CASSATGTSGYEQYF.

This clonotype was counted a few times. CDR3 nucleotides: TGTGCCAGCAGTGGACAGGCTTCCTACGAGCAGTACTTC. It encodes CASSGQASYEQYF. The chain combines TRBV6-6 with TRBJ2-7, with 7 bases lining up with TRBD1. Germline trimming cut 5 bases from V and 1 base from J; bases unmatched to any gene: 2. Germline values: CDR1 MNHNY, CDR2 SVGAGI (reference sequence). The CDR3 consists of 13 residues.

This clonotype was recorded at least ten times. The rearrangement links TRBV7-3 to TRBJ2-3; D may be TRBD2 (5 bases). Trimming shortened V by 1 base and J by 0 bases, and 11 bases separated the two germline ends. The CDR3 covers 16 residues. CDR1 and CDR2 (germline): SGHTA, FQGTGA. The CDR3 DNA sequence: TGTGCCAGCAGCTTAAAGGCTAGCAGAAGCACAGATACGCAGTATTTT. The encoded protein is CASSLKASRSTDTQYF.